The TCR beta chain under discussion was sequenced for a study of blood T cell repertoires in COVID-19. Study details: T cells, B-cell-depleted T cells, or PBMCs supplied cDNA or gDNA.

Source study methods: Nucleated cell number was recorded as an estimate derived from reference gene primer amplification. This table comes from immunoSEQ multiplex PCR, and its TCRdb copy is limited to in-frame clones, with some not included. V and J calls and clone size are copied from that table; D and trimming were computed from the DNA. The sample holds fewer than 80,000 clones; 90% are singletons and the top ten take about 17%. The CDR3 consists of 16 residues. Germline-derived CDR1 and CDR2 are SGHNT and YYREEE (reference sequence). V was clipped by 4 bases and J by 5 bases; unmatched bases: 6.

This receptor was obtained from an elderly woman with active or convalescent COVID-19. The specimen was peripheral blood. The chain is built from TRBV5-4 and TRBJ1-4; 12 bases are a match to TRBD1. This chain's CDR3 is CASSQGQGAPNEKLFF. The CDR3 DNA is TGTGCCAGCAGCCAGGGACAGGGGGCACCCAATGAAAAACTGTTTTTT.